A selection of T cell receptor beta chains follows, all from one sample in a study of beta chain features in type 1 diabetes. Measured with immunoSEQ multiplex PCR; TCRdb has only the in-frame clones, and not every one. The sample has hundreds of thousands of clones; around 15% are singletons. What was sequenced was central memory CD4+ T cells from blood. These receptors came from a man aged 25 to 40 in good health. The CDR3 runs from the conserved cysteine through the conserved F or W. A D gene is named only where the DNA matches it firmly. Not all rows give a size; the values are once, few, many and, for expanded clones, a class.

CDR3 DNA	CDR3 protein	V gene	J gene	D gene	clone size
TGTGCCAGCAGCTTAGAAACCTGGGGGGATACGCAGTATTTT	CASSLETWGDTQYF	TRBV7-8	TRBJ2-3	NA	once
TGTGCCAGCAGCCAGGGACTGCTATTTGGCACAGATACGCAGTATTTT	CASSQGLLFGTDTQYF	TRBV9	TRBJ2-3	NA	NA
TGTGCCAGCAGCCCCATCCGGGAGGGTGGTGAGCAGTTCTTC	CASSPIREGGEQFF	TRBV7-3	TRBJ2-1	TRBD2	NA
TGTGCCAGCAGCTTGGGGGCACTAGCGAGGTTCAATGAGCAGTTCTTC	CASSLGALARFNEQFF	TRBV7-2	TRBJ2-1	NA	NA
TGTGCCAGCAGCCCGACTTCCCAGCCCCGCGAAAAACTGTTTTTT	CASSPTSQPREKLFF	TRBV16	TRBJ1-4	NA	NA
TGTGCCAGCAGCTCCTCGGCTAGCACAGATACGCAGTATTTT	CASSSSASTDTQYF	TRBV7-2	TRBJ2-3	NA	NA
TGTGCCAGCAAAGATCGGGGGACCCTCACAGATACGCAGTATTTT	CASKDRGTLTDTQYF	TRBV7-2	TRBJ2-3	NA	few
TGTGCCAGCAGTGGGGGACAGACTTTTAATGAAAAACTGTTTTTT	CASSGGQTFNEKLFF	TRBV25-1	TRBJ1-4	TRBD1	NA
TGTGCCAGCAGTTTTTTAACTAGCGGGGGAAACAATGAGCAGTTCTTC	CASSFLTSGGNNEQFF	TRBV27	TRBJ2-1	TRBD2	few
TGTGCCAGCAGCTTCTCGGACAGGGGGCGTCCTGGAAACACCATATATTTT	CASSFSDRGRPGNTIYF	TRBV7-9	TRBJ1-3	TRBD1	few
TGTGCCAGCAGCTTGGGGGGCCTGAGCAATCAGCCCCAGCATTTT	CASSLGGLSNQPQHF	TRBV5-6	TRBJ1-5	NA	few
TGTGCCAGCAACCCCCCCAGGGATACGCAGTATTTT	CASNPPRDTQYF	TRBV6-1	TRBJ2-3	NA	few
TGTGCCAGCAGCTTAGAGAACAGGGTCCATGAGCAGTTCTTC	CASSLENRVHEQFF	TRBV7-6	TRBJ2-1	NA	NA
TGTGCCAGTAGTATAACCGGGAGCAATCAGCCCCAGCATTTT	CASSITGSNQPQHF	TRBV19	TRBJ1-5	NA	NA
TGTGCCAGCAGCCTCTCGGTCCAAGAGACCCAGTACTTC	CASSLSVQETQYF	TRBV7-2	TRBJ2-5	NA	many
TGTGCCAGTAGTATCCGAGGACAGAGAGGGGGGACCCAGTACTTC	CASSIRGQRGGTQYF	TRBV19	TRBJ2-5	NA	few
TGTGCCATCGGTGAACAGAGCTCCTACAATGAGCAGTTCTTC	CAIGEQSSYNEQFF	TRBV10-3	TRBJ2-1	NA	many
TGTGCCAGCAGTTTATTGGGTCTAAATCAGCCCCAGCATTTT	CASSLLGLNQPQHF	TRBV27	TRBJ1-5	NA	few
TGTGCCAGCATCCCACTCGGGGGGCTTGGTGGCTACACCTTC	CASIPLGGLGGYTF	TRBV5-5	TRBJ1-2	NA	few
TGTGCCAGCAGACCGGACCGGGCCCTCTATGGCTACACCTTC	CASRPDRALYGYTF	TRBV27	TRBJ1-2	NA	many
TGTGCCAGCAGTGAAGCACGGGGCCAGGGCTACACCTTC	CASSEARGQGYTF	TRBV6-1	TRBJ1-2	NA	NA
TGTGCCAGCAAGATGACACATACCACAGATACGCAGTATTTT	CASKMTHTTDTQYF	TRBV27	TRBJ2-3	NA	NA
TGTGCCAGCTCACTAGTGGGACAGGCGGATGAAAAACTGTTTTTT	CASSLVGQADEKLFF	TRBV18	TRBJ1-4	TRBD1	few
TGTGCCAGCAGGCCTCAGGGACAGCCTAATGAAAAACTGTTTTTT	CASRPQGQPNEKLFF	TRBV11-2	TRBJ1-4	TRBD1	few
TGTGCCAGCAGTTACGTCAGGGGTTTCACAGATACGCAGTATTTT	CASSYVRGFTDTQYF	TRBV6-5	TRBJ2-3	NA	NA
TGTGCCAGCAGTTACCGGGGGTCTGAAGATACGCAGTATTTT	CASSYRGSEDTQYF	TRBV6-6	TRBJ2-3	NA	few
TGTGCCAGCGGTCCTAATCAGCCCCAGCATTTT	CASGPNQPQHF	TRBV28	TRBJ1-5	NA	NA
TGCGCCAGCAGCTTAGGGGGGCGCCCCACAGATACGCAGTATTTT	CASSLGGRPTDTQYF	TRBV5-1	TRBJ2-3	NA	NA
TGTGCAAGTCGCTTAGAGGACAGGGAAGAGACCCAGTACTTC	CASRLEDREETQYF	TRBV12-2	TRBJ2-5	NA	NA
TGTGCCTCCTCCAGGGGGCGACGTTCAGAGACCCAGTACTTC	CASSRGRRSETQYF	TRBV27	TRBJ2-5	TRBD1	few
TGCGCCAGCAGCCAAGCGGGGGGGGCAAGCACAGATACGCAGTATTTT	CASSQAGGASTDTQYF	TRBV4-1	TRBJ2-3	TRBD2	NA
TGTGCCAGCAGCTTCGCCGGGACTAGCGGGAGTAGGACCCAGTACTTC	CASSFAGTSGSRTQYF	TRBV5-8	TRBJ2-5	TRBD2	NA
TGTGCCATCAGTAGGACCACCGGGACGGTTCACAATGAGCAGTTCTTC	CAISRTTGTVHNEQFF	TRBV10-3	TRBJ2-1	NA	NA
TGTGCCTGGAGCCGGGACAGGGTGGGCTCTGGGGCCAACGTCCTGACTTTC	CAWSRDRVGSGANVLTF	TRBV30	TRBJ2-6	TRBD1	NA
TGCGCCAGCAGTGTGTCTAGCGGGGGGGTCAATGAGCAGTTCTTC	CASSVSSGGVNEQFF	TRBV10-1	TRBJ2-1	TRBD2	few
TGTGCCAGCAGCGTCGACGGACAGAGGACTCTCTCTGGGGCCAACGTCCTGACTTTC	CASSVDGQRTLSGANVLTF	TRBV9	TRBJ2-6	NA	NA
TGCGCCAGCAGCCCCTCGCGCGCCGGGGGGGAGACCCAGTACTTC	CASSPSRAGGETQYF	TRBV5-1	TRBJ2-5	TRBD2	NA
TGTGCCAGCAGCGTCAGAAGGGGGACGAACCAGCCCCAGCATTTT	CASSVRRGTNQPQHF	TRBV13	TRBJ1-5	NA	NA
TGTGCCAGCAGCCCGCTGGCAGGGAGGGGCAATGAGCAGTTCTTC	CASSPLAGRGNEQFF	TRBV11-2	TRBJ2-1	TRBD2	few
TGTGCCAGCACCCAGGCGGGTCGCGGAAACTATGGCTACACCTTC	CASTQAGRGNYGYTF	TRBV9	TRBJ1-2	NA	few
TGTGCCAGCAGCGTAGGCCTAGCGGAAGAGACCCAGTACTTC	CASSVGLAEETQYF	TRBV9	TRBJ2-5	TRBD2	few
TGTGCCAGCAGTTACTCCGGGACAGGGGGCGCGGAGACCCAGTACTTC	CASSYSGTGGAETQYF	TRBV6-5	TRBJ2-5	TRBD1	NA
TGTGCCTGGAGTGATCCTCTGCGAAGAGGAAACACCATATATTTT	CAWSDPLRRGNTIYF	TRBV30	TRBJ1-3	NA	few
TGTGCCAGCAGCCGTTTCCGTCTGGGAACCGGGGAGCTGTTTTTT	CASSRFRLGTGELFF	TRBV14	TRBJ2-2	NA	NA
TGCGCCAGTGTCGCACTAGCGGGAAGCACAGATACGCAGTATTTT	CASVALAGSTDTQYF	TRBV5-1	TRBJ2-3	TRBD2	NA
TGTGCCGGTTCCTTCGGGGCAGGGTTAACTGAAGCTTTCTTT	CAGSFGAGLTEAFF	TRBV6-6	TRBJ1-1	NA	NA
TGTGCCAGCAGCTTAGTCGTGGATCGGCGGAGGGATAGCAATCAGCCCCAGCATTTT	CASSLVVDRRRDSNQPQHF	TRBV7-9	TRBJ1-5	NA	NA
TGTGCCATCAGCTCAGGACAGGAGACTGAAGCTTTCTTT	CAISSGQETEAFF	TRBV6-5	TRBJ1-1	TRBD1	few
TGTGCCAGCAGTGAAAGATCTAGCGGGAGGGGAACAGATACGCAGTATTTT	CASSERSSGRGTDTQYF	TRBV6-1	TRBJ2-3	TRBD2	NA
TGTGCCAGCAGCTTAGTGGCAGGCTCTTTAGCCAAAAACATTCAGTACTTC	CASSLVAGSLAKNIQYF	TRBV7-8	TRBJ2-4	NA	few
TGTGCCTGGCGGGAACAGGGGTCTAGTAGCAATCAGCCCCAGCATTTT	CAWREQGSSSNQPQHF	TRBV30	TRBJ1-5	TRBD1	few
TGTGCCAGCAGCCCCAGCGGTCGGGGGGATTATTGGAGGACCCAGTACTTC	CASSPSGRGDYWRTQYF	TRBV7-7	TRBJ2-5	TRBD2	NA
TGTGCCAGCAGCCTCGGGAGAACGGAAGGCACCATATATTTT	CASSLGRTEGTIYF	TRBV9	TRBJ1-3	NA	few
TGTGCCAGTAGGGGGCCGGGACAGGGGAAAGATACGCAGTATTTT	CASRGPGQGKDTQYF	TRBV19	TRBJ2-3	TRBD1	few
TGTGCCAGCACTGGGGAAGCTAGCGGCACAGATACGCAGTATTTT	CASTGEASGTDTQYF	TRBV13	TRBJ2-3	NA	NA